The rows below give T cell receptor beta chains drawn from one sample of a study of CD8 T cells in Susac syndrome. TCRdb reanalysed the immunoSEQ multiplex PCR reads using MiXCR and keeps one entry per CDR3 protein. Of 300,000 or so distinct CDR3 sequences listed, about 92% are singletons. The sequenced material came from CD4+ T cells from PBMCs. All receptors come from a human donor with multiple sclerosis. Both conserved end residues are part of each CDR3. The D gene is left open where the match is weak. Size is stated for part of the rows, as once, few or many counts, or as a class when the clone is expanded.

abundance | j_gene | v_gene | d_gene | CDR3aa | CDR3nt
few | TRBJ1-3 | TRBV5-4 | . | CASSLQGAGNTIYF | TGTGCCAGCAGTCTACAGGGCGCTGGAAACACCATATATTTT
. | TRBJ2-7 | TRBV5-1 | TRBD1 | CASSLLGPGTGVYEQYF | TGCGCCAGCAGCTTGTTGGGGCCCGGGACAGGGGTTTACGAGCAGTACTTC
. | TRBJ2-1 | TRBV3-1 | TRBD2 | CASSLPRLANEQFF | TGTGCCAGCAGCCTCCCTCGACTAGCCAATGAGCAGTTCTTC
. | TRBJ2-3 | TRBV7-3 | TRBD2 | CASSSMPGTSVVDTQYF | TGTGCCAGCAGCTCGATGCCCGGGACTAGTGTTGTAGATACGCAGTATTTT
. | TRBJ2-6 | TRBV6-1 | TRBD2 | CASSKIAGVTGANVLTF | TGTGCCAGCAGTAAAATAGCGGGAGTAACAGGGGCCAACGTCCTGACTTTC
. | TRBJ2-5 | TRBV28 | TRBD1 | CASRLTTAGGQETQYF | TGTGCCAGCAGACTCACAACGGCAGGGGGCCAAGAGACCCAGTACTTC
. | TRBJ1-2 | TRBV29-1 | . | CSVEKTNYGYTF | TGCAGCGTTGAAAAGACTAACTATGGCTACACCTTC
. | TRBJ1-6 | TRBV7-8 | . | CASSLGSDSPLHF | TGTGCCAGCAGCTTAGGGTCGGATTCACCCCTCCACTTT
. | TRBJ1-5 | TRBV6-2/TRBV6-3 | TRBD1 | CASSPDKDRAFNQPQHF | TGTGCCAGCAGTCCAGACAAAGACAGGGCCTTCAATCAGCCCCAGCATTTT
. | TRBJ1-5 | TRBV19 | . | CASSVVYGPQHF | TGTGCCAGTAGTGTGGTATATGGACCCCAGCATTTT
. | TRBJ2-7 | TRBV14 | . | CASSYSRGGDEQYF | TGTGCCAGCAGCTATTCGAGGGGCGGCGACGAGCAGTACTTC
. | TRBJ2-2 | TRBV7-9 | TRBD2 | CAISGSGIKNTGELFF | TGTGCCATTTCGGGGAGCGGGATAAAAAACACCGGGGAGCTGTTTTTT
. | TRBJ1-3 | TRBV6-1 | TRBD1 | CASSGRDSPFSGNTIYF | TGTGCCAGCAGTGGGAGGGACAGTCCTTTCTCTGGAAACACCATATATTTT
. | TRBJ1-6 | TRBV30 | . | CAWSPGRNNSPLHF | TGTGCCTGGAGTCCGGGACGTAATAATTCACCCCTCCACTTT
once | TRBJ1-1 | TRBV27 | . | CASSLSLQVEGEAFF | TGTGCCAGCAGTTTATCGCTACAGGTCGAGGGGGAAGCTTTCTTT
. | TRBJ1-2 | TRBV5-8 | . | CASSLSGHHYGYTF | TGTGCCAGCAGCTTGTCGGGACATCACTATGGCTACACCTTC
. | TRBJ2-2 | TRBV9 | . | CASSVDTAGELFF | TGTGCCAGCAGCGTAGATACGGCCGGGGAGCTGTTTTTT
. | TRBJ2-2 | TRBV12-3/TRBV12-4 | . | CASTWTVFRRGELFF | TGTGCCAGCACCTGGACAGTTTTTCGACGGGGGGAGCTGTTTTTT
. | TRBJ2-7 | TRBV10-3 | . | CASHAWGDTFYEQYF | TGTGCCAGTCATGCTTGGGGGGACACTTTCTACGAGCAGTACTTC
. | TRBJ1-2 | TRBV18 | . | CASSPPDSFYGYTF | TGTGCCAGCTCACCACCGGACAGCTTCTATGGCTACACCTTC
. | TRBJ2-3 | TRBV7-2 | TRBD1 | CASSPGTGRTDTQYF | TGTGCCAGCAGCCCCGGGACAGGGAGAACAGATACGCAGTATTTT
. | TRBJ2-1 | TRBV20-1 | . | CSAGGSGNEQFF | TGCAGTGCTGGCGGGTCGGGGAATGAGCAGTTCTTC
. | TRBJ2-5 | TRBV5-1 | . | CASSFASQETQYF | TGCGCCAGCAGCTTCGCCAGCCAAGAGACCCAGTACTTC
. | TRBJ2-5 | TRBV6-5 | TRBD2 | CASSYLMPGTRIWAQYF | TGTGCCAGCAGTTACTTGATGCCGGGGACTAGAATTTGGGCCCAGTACTTC
few | TRBJ2-7 | TRBV5-1 | . | CASSTLTQGSAYEQYF | TGCGCCAGCAGCACACTTACGCAGGGGAGCGCCTACGAGCAGTACTTC
few | TRBJ2-3 | TRBV20-1 | . | CSARDGTDTQYF | TGCAGTGCTAGAGATGGCACAGATACGCAGTATTTT
. | TRBJ2-1 | TRBV11-2 | . | CASSLHVLADEQFF | TGTGCCAGCAGCTTACATGTGCTAGCAGATGAGCAGTTCTTC
. | TRBJ2-6 | TRBV7-2 | . | CASSLYNPGANVLTF | TGTGCCAGCAGCTTATACAACCCTGGGGCCAACGTCCTGACTTTC
once | TRBJ2-2 | TRBV4-1 | TRBD1 | CASSTRQGPTSGELFF | TGCGCCAGCAGCACAAGACAGGGCCCAACATCCGGGGAGCTGTTTTTT
. | TRBJ1-2 | TRBV15 | . | CATSRSGPYGYTF | TGTGCCACCAGCAGATCCGGGCCCTATGGCTACACCTTC
once | TRBJ1-1 | TRBV30 | . | CAWSFRRGTEAFF | TGTGCCTGGAGCTTCCGACGGGGCACTGAAGCTTTCTTT
. | TRBJ1-4 | TRBV4-1 | . | CASSYNGQTNEKLFF | TGCGCCAGCAGTTATAACGGTCAAACGAATGAAAAACTGTTTTTT
. | TRBJ1-2 | TRBV16 | . | CASSQSQTGSYGYTF | TGTGCCAGCAGCCAAAGTCAAACAGGGTCCTATGGCTACACCTTC
once | TRBJ1-3 | TRBV5-6 | . | CASSFQGFGNTIYF | TGTGCCAGCAGCTTCCAGGGCTTTGGAAACACCATATATTTT
. | TRBJ2-1 | TRBV5-6 | . | CASSLGAYGEQFF | TGTGCCAGCTCTCTTGGGGCTTACGGTGAGCAGTTCTTC
. | TRBJ2-5 | TRBV20-1 | . | CSASQTGQETQYF | TGCAGTGCTAGTCAGACAGGCCAAGAGACCCAGTACTTC
. | TRBJ2-3 | TRBV3-1 | . | CASTAGDTQYF | TGTGCCAGCACCGCGGGGGATACGCAGTATTTT
few | TRBJ1-2 | TRBV30 | . | CAWSRGDYGYTF | TGTGCCTGGAGTCGGGGCGACTATGGCTACACCTTC
. | TRBJ2-2 | TRBV12-3/TRBV12-4 | TRBD2 | CASTWTSGRSGELFF | TGTGCCAGCACGTGGACTAGCGGGAGATCCGGGGAGCTGTTTTTT
. | TRBJ2-7 | TRBV11-1 | TRBD2 | CASSLYGTSGRYEQYF | TGTGCCAGCAGCTTGTACGGGACTAGCGGGAGGTACGAGCAGTACTTC
. | TRBJ1-2 | TRBV29-1 | . | CSALLDSFDGYTF | TGCAGCGCTCTCCTGGACAGCTTTGATGGCTACACCTTC
. | TRBJ1-5 | TRBV6-5 | . | CASSRGGTHQPQHF | TGTGCCAGCAGCCGGGGGGGGACACATCAGCCCCAGCATTTT
. | TRBJ1-2 | TRBV7-3 | . | CASSSRAGGKDGYTF | TGTGCCAGCAGCTCCCGAGCCGGGGGAAAGGATGGCTACACCTTC
once | TRBJ2-5 | TRBV20-1 | . | CSARGPKETQYF | TGCAGTGCTAGAGGACCTAAAGAGACCCAGTACTTC
. | TRBJ1-1 | TRBV28 | . | CASSVRSGAQTEAFF | TGTGCCAGCAGTGTCCGATCCGGGGCTCAAACTGAAGCTTTCTTT
. | TRBJ2-5 | TRBV9 | TRBD1 | CASSQVPGTAGETQYF | TGTGCCAGCAGCCAAGTACCCGGGACAGCCGGAGAGACCCAGTACTTC
once | TRBJ1-2 | TRBV29-1 | . | CSVVPRAWDYGYTF | TGCAGCGTTGTTCCCAGGGCTTGGGACTATGGCTACACCTTC
. | TRBJ2-5 | TRBV7-9 | . | CASSLAFRGETQYF | TGTGCCAGCAGCTTAGCGTTTCGGGGAGAGACCCAGTACTTC
. | TRBJ2-7 | TRBV6-5 | TRBD1 | CASSKSGTGVSEQYF | TGTGCCAGCAGTAAATCCGGGACAGGAGTATCCGAGCAGTACTTC
. | TRBJ2-7 | TRBV4-3 | . | CASSQELGGENEQYF | TGCGCCAGCAGCCAAGAACTCGGTGGGGAGAACGAGCAGTACTTC
. | TRBJ2-7 | TRBV12-3/TRBV12-4 | TRBD1 | CASRPRTGGNSEQYF | TGTGCCAGCAGGCCTAGGACAGGGGGAAATAGCGAGCAGTACTTC
. | TRBJ1-2 | TRBV10-2 | TRBD1 | CASSERTGQSMGYTF | TGCGCCAGCAGTGAGCGGACGGGACAGTCGATGGGCTACACCTTC
. | TRBJ1-2 | TRBV7-8 | . | CASSLGTGGFYGYTF | TGTGCCAGCAGCTTAGGTACAGGCGGTTTCTATGGCTACACCTTC
. | TRBJ1-5 | TRBV20-1 | . | CSARLEGRGNQPQHF | TGCAGTGCTAGACTAGAGGGCCGCGGCAATCAGCCCCAGCATTTT
once | TRBJ2-5 | TRBV11-3 | . | CASSLRQTGGETQYF | TGTGCCAGCAGTCTTCGACAGACTGGGGGGGAGACCCAGTACTTC